This T cell receptor beta chain is from a study of T cell changes during pregnancy in multiple sclerosis. Using immunoSEQ multiplex PCR, the repertoire was profiled, and TCRdb retains in-frame clones only, with some absent. The table records around 50,000 clones, around 87% of them present only once. V lost 5 bases, J lost 3 bases, and 10 bases lay in between. The CDR3 is 13 amino acids. Per germline, CDR1 SEHNR and CDR2 FQNEAQ (reference sequence). Specimen: CD8+ T cells from peripheral blood mononuclear cells, collected in the second trimester of pregnancy. The sequence came from a female donor with multiple sclerosis, enrolled in a pregnancy study. This sequence joins TRBV7-9 and TRBJ1-2, with a tentative D call TRBD1 (5 bases). The CDR3 region is CASSHGQDYGYTF. The CDR3 DNA follows: TGTGCCAGCAGCCACGGACAAGACTATGGCTACACCTTC. The variable domain in full, completed from reference TRBV7-9 and TRBJ1-2, reads DTGVSQNPRHKITKRGQNVTFRCDPISEHNRLYWYRQTLGQGPEFLTYFQNEAQLEKSRLLSDRFSAERPKGSFSTLEIQRTEQGDSAMYLCASSHGQDYGYTFGSGTRLTVV.